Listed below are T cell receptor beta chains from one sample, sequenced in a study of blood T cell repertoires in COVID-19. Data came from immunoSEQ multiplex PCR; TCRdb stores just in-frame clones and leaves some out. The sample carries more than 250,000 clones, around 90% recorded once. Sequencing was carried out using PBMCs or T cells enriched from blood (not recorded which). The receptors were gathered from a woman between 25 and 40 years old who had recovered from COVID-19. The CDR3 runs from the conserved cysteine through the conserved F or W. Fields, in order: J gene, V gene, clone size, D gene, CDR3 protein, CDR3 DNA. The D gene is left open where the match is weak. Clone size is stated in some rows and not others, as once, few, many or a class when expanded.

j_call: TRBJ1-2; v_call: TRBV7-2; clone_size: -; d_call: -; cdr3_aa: CASSPDPNYGYTF; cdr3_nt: TGTGCCAGCAGCCCAGATCCTAACTATGGCTACACCTTC
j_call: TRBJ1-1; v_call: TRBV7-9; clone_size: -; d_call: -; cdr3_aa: CASRYQGMNTEAFF; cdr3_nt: TGTGCCAGCAGGTATCAGGGTATGAACACTGAAGCTTTCTTT
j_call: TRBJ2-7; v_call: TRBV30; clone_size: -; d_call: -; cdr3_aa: CAWGTPGLLHEQYF; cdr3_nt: TGTGCCTGGGGGACCCCGGGACTGCTGCACGAGCAGTACTTC
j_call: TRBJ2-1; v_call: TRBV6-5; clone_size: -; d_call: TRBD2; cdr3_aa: CASRGGLGWNEQFF; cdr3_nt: TGTGCCAGCAGGGGGGGACTAGGGTGGAATGAGCAGTTCTTC
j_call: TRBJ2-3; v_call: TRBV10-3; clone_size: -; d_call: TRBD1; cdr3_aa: CAISERTGFSPFTDTQYF; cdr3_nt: TGTGCCATCAGTGAGAGGACAGGGTTCTCTCCCTTCACAGATACGCAGTATTTT
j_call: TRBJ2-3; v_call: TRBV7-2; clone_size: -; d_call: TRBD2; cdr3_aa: CASSLDSGGTDTQYF; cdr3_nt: TGTGCCAGCAGCTTGGATAGCGGGGGCACAGATACGCAGTATTTT
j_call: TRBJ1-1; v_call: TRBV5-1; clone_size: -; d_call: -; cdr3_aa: CASSLGDMNTEAFF; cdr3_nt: TGCGCCAGCAGCTTGGGCGACATGAACACTGAAGCTTTCTTT
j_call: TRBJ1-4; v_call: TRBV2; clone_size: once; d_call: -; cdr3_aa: CASSERLATEKLFF; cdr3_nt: TGTGCCAGCAGTGAAAGGTTAGCTACGGAAAAACTGTTTTTT
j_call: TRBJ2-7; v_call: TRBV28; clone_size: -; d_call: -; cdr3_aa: CASSFREKYF; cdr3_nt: TGTGCCAGCAGTTTCCGGGAGAAGTACTTC
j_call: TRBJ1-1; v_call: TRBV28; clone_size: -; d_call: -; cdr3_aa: CASSRWGAEAFF; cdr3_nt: TGTGCCAGCAGTCGTTGGGGAGCTGAAGCTTTCTTT
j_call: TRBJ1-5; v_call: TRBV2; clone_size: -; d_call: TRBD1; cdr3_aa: CASNPDRSNQPQHF; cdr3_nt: TGTGCCAGCAACCCGGACAGGAGCAATCAGCCCCAGCATTTT
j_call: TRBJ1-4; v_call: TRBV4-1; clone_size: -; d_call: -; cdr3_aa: CASSPTTGLNEKLFF; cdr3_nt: TGCGCCAGCAGCCCCACGACAGGCCTCAACGAAAAACTGTTTTTT
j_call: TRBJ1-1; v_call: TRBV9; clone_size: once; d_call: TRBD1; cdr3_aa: CASSVGTGENTEAFF; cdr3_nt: TGTGCCAGCAGCGTTGGGACAGGGGAGAACACTGAAGCTTTCTTT
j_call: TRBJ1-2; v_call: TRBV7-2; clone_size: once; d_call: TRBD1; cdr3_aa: CASRRQGSNYGYTF; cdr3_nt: TGTGCCAGCAGGAGACAGGGGAGCAACTATGGCTACACCTTC